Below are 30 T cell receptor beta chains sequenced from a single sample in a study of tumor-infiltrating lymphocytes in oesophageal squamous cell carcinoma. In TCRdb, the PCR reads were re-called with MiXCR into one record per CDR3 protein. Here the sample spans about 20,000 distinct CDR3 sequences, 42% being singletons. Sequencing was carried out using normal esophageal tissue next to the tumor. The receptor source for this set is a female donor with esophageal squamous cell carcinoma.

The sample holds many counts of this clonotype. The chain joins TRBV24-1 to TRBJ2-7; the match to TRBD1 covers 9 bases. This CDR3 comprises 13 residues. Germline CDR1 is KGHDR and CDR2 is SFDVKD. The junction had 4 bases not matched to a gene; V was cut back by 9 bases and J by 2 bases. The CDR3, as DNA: TGTGCCACCGGAAGGGACAGGGCCTACGAGCAGTACTTC. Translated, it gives CATGRDRAYEQYF.

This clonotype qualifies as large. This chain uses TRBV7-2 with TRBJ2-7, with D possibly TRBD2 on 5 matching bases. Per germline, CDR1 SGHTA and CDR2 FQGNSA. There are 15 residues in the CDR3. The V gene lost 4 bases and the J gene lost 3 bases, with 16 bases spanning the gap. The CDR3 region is CASSYPEGSGYEQYF. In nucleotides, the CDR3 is TGTGCCAGCAGCTACCCTGAGGGATCAGGCTACGAGCAGTACTTC.

The CDR3 region has the DNA TGTGCCAGCAGCTCGACACGGAATGAGCAGTACTTC. Protein: CASSSTRNEQYF. The chain employs TRBV7-3 and TRBJ2-7; the D is unclear. Trimming cost V 4 bases and J 7 bases, with 11 bases left between them. The CDR3 covers 12 residues. Per germline, CDR1 SGHTA and CDR2 FQGTGA. Full variable domain (rest looked up from reference TRBV7-3 and TRBJ2-7): GAGVSQTPSNKVTEKGKYVELRCDPISGHTALYWYRQSLGQGPEFLIYFQGTGAADDSGLPNDRFFAVRPEGSVSTLKIQRTERGDSAVYLCASSSTRNEQYFGPGTRLTVT.

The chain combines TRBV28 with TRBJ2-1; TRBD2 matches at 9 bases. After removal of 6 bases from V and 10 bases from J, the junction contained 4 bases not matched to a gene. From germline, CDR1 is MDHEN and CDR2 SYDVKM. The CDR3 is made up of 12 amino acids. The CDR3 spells CASRTGTSEQFF. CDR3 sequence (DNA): TGTGCCAGCAGGACCGGGACTAGCGAGCAGTTCTTC.

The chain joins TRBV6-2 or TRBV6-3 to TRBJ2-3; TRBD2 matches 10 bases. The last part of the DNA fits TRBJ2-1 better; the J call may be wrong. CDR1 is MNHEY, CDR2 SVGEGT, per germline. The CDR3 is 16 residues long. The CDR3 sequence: CASSGSGGLTYNEQFF. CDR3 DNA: TGTGCCAGCAGTGGTAGCGGGGGGCTTACCTACAATGAGCAGTTCTTC.

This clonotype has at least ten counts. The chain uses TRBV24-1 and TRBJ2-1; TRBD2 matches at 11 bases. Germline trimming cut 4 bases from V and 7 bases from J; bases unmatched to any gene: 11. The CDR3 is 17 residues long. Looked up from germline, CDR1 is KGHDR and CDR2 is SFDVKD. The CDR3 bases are TGTGCCACCAGTGACTCTCTGACTAGCGGGATACTGAATGAGCAGTTCTTC. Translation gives CATSDSLTSGILNEQFF.

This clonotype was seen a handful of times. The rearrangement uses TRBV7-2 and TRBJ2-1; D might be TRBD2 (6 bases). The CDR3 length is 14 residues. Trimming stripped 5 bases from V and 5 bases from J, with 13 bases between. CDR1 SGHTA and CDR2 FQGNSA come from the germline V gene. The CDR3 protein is CASSIGLHNNEQFF. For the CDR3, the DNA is TGTGCCAGCAGCATTGGACTACATAACAATGAGCAGTTCTTC.

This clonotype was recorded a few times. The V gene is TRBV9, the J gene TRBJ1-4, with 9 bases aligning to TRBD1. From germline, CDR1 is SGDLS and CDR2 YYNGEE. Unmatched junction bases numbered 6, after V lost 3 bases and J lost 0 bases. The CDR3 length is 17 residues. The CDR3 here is CASSETGGYATNEKLFF. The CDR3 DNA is TGTGCCAGCAGCGAGACAGGGGGTTACGCAACTAATGAAAAACTGTTTTTT.

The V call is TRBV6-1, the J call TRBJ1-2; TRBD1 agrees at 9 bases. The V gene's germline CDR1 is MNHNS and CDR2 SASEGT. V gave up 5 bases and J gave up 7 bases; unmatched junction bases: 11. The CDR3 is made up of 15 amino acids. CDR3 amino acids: CASSPTGQGWGGYTF. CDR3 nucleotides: TGTGCCAGCAGTCCCACAGGACAGGGGTGGGGTGGCTACACCTTC.

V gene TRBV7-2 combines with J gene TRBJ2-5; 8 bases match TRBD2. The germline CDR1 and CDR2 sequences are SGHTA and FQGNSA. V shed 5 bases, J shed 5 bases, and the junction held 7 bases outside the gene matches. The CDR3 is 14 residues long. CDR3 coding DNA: TGTGCCAGCAGCGCCCAAGGCGGGGGGGAGACCCAGTACTTC. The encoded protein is CASSAQGGGETQYF.

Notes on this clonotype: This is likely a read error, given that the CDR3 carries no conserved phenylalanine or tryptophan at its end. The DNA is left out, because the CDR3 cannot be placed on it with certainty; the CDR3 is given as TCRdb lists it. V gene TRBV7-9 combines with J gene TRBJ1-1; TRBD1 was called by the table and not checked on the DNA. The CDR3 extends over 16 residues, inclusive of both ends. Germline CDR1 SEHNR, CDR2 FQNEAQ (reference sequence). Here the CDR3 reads CASTMGGVYNEQFFGQ.

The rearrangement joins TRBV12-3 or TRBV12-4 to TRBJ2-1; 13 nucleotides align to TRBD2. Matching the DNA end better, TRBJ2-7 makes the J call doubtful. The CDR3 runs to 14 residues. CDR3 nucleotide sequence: TGTGCCAGCAGTTGGACTAGCGGGGGCTACGAGCAGTACTTC. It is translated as CASSWTSGGYEQYF.

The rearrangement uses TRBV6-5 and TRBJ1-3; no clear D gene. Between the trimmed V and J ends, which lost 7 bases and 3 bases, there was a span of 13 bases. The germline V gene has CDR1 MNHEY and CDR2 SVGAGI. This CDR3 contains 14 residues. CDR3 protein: CASTEIVGGNTIYF. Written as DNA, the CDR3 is TGTGCCAGCACCGAGATCGTAGGTGGAAACACCATATATTTT.

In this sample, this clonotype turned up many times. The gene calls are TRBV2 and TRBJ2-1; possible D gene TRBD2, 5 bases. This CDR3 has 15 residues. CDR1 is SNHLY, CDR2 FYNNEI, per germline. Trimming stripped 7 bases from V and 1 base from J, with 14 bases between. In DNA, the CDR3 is TGTGCCAGCACGTTTATTGAGCGGTCCTACAATGAGCAGTTCTTC. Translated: CASTFIERSYNEQFF.

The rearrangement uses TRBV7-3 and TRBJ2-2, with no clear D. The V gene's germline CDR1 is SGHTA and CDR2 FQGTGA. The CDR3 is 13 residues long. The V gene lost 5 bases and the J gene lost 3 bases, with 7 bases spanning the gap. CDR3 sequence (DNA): TGTGCCAGCAGCAACACCTACACCGGGGAGCTGTTTTTT. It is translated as CASSNTYTGELFF.

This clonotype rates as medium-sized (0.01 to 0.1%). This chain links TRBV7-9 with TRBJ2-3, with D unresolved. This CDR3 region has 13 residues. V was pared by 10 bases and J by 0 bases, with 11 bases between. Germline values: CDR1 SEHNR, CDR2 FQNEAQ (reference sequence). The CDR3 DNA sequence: TGTGCCACCCGGTTTTCTAGCACAGATACGCAGTATTTT. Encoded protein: CATRFSSTDTQYF. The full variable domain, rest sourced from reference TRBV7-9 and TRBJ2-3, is DTGVSQNPRHKITKRGQNVTFRCDPISEHNRLYWYRQTLGQGPEFLTYFQNEAQLEKSRLLSDRFSAERPKGSFSTLEIQRTEQGDSAMYLCATRFSSTDTQYFGPGTRLTVL.

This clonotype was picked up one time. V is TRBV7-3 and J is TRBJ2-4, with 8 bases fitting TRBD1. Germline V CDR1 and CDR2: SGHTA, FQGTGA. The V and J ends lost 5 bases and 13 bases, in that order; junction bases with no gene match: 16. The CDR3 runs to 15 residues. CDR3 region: CASSPTGTGANEQYF. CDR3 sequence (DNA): TGTGCCAGCAGCCCAACCGGGACAGGCGCGAATGAGCAGTACTTC.

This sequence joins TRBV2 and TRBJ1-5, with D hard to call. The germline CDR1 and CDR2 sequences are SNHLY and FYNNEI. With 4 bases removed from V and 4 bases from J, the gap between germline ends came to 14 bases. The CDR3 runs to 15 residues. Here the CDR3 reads CASSVRGNTNQPQHF. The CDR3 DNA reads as TGTGCCAGCAGTGTACGGGGAAATACTAATCAGCCCCAGCATTTT.

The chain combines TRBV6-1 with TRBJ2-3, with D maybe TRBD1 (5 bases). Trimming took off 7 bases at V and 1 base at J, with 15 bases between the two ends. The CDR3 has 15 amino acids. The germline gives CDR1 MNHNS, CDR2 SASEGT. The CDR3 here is CASTSGHSGTDTQYF. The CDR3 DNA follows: TGTGCCAGCACGTCAGGGCATTCGGGCACAGATACGCAGTATTTT.

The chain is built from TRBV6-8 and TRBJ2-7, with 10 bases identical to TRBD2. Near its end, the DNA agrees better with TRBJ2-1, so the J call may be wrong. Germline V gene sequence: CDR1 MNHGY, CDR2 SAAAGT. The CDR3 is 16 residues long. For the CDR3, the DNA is TGTGCCAGCAGTGACCCTAGGGGACTAGCGCGCAATGAGCAGTTCTTC. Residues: CASSDPRGLARNEQFF.

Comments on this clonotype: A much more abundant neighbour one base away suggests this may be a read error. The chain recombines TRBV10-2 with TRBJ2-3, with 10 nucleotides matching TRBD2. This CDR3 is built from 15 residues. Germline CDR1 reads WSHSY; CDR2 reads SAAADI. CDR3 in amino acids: CASSGETSGYVEQLF. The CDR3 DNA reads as TGCGCCAGCAGCGGGGAGACTAGCGGGTACGTTGAGCAGTTATTC.

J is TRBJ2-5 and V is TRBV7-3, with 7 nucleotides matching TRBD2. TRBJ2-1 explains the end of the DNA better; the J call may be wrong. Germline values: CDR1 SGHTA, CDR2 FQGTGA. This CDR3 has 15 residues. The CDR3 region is CASSLNPGTTNEQFF. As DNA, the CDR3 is TGTGCCAGCAGCCTGAATCCCGGGACTACCAATGAGCAGTTCTTC.

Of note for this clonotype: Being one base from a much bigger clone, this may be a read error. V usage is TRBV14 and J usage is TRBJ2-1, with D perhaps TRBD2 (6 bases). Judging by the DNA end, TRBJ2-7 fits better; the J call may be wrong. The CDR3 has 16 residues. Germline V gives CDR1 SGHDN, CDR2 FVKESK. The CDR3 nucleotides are TGTGCCAGCAGCCGCCTGTCCAGCGGGTCTTACAATGAGCAGTACTTC. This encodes CASSRLSSGSYNEQYF.

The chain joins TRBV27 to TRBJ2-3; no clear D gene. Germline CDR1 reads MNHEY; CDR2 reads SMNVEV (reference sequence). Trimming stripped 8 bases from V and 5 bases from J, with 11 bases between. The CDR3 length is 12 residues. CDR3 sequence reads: CASRNPLDTQYF. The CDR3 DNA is TGTGCCAGCCGAAATCCATTAGATACGCAGTATTTT.

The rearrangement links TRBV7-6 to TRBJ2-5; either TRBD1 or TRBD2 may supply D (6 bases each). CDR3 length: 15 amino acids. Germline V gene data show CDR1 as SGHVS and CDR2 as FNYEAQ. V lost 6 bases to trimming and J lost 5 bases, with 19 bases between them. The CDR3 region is CASSRLEQRGETQYF. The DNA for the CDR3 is TGTGCCAGCAGTCGACTAGAGCAGAGGGGGGAGACCCAGTACTTC.

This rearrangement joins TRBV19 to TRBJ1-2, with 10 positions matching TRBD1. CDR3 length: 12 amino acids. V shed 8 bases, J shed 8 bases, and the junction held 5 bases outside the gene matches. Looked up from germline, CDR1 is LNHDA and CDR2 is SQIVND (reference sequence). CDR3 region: CASSTGGRGYTF. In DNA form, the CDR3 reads TGTGCCAGTTCGACAGGGGGCAGGGGCTACACCTTC.

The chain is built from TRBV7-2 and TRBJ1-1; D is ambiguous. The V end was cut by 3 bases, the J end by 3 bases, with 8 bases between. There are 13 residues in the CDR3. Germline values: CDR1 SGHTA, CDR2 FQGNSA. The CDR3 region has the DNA TGTGCCAGCAGCTTTCGATGGTACACTGAAGCTTTCTTT. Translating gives CASSFRWYTEAFF. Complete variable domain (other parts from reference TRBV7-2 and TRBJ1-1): GAGVSQSPSNKVTEKGKDVELRCDPISGHTALYWYRQSLGQGLEFLIYFQGNSAPDKSGLPSDRFSAERTGGSVSTLTIQRTQQEDSAVYLCASSFRWYTEAFFGQGTRLTVV.

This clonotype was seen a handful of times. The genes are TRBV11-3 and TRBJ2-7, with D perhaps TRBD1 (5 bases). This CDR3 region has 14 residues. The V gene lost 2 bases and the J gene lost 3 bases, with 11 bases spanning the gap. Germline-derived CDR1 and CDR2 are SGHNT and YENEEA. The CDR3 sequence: CASSLSFQGYEQYF. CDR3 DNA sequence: TGTGCCAGCAGCTTAAGTTTTCAGGGCTACGAGCAGTACTTC.

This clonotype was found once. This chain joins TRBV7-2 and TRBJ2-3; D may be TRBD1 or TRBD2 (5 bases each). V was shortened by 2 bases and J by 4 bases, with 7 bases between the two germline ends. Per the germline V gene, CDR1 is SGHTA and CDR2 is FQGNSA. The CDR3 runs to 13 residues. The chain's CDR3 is CASSLTGPDTQYF. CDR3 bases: TGTGCCAGCAGCTTAACGGGGCCAGATACGCAGTATTTT. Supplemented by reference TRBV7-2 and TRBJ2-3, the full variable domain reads GAGVSQSPSNKVTEKGKDVELRCDPISGHTALYWYRQSLGQGLEFLIYFQGNSAPDKSGLPSDRFSAERTGGSVSTLTIQRTQQEDSAVYLCASSLTGPDTQYFGPGTRLTVL.

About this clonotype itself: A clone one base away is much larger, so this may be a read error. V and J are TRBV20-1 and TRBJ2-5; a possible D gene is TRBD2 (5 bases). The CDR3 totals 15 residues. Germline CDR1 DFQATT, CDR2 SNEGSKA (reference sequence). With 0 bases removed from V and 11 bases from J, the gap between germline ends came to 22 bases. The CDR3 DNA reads TGCAGTGCTAGAGAAGGTGGCGGGCACTACAATGAGCAGTACTTC. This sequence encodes CSAREGGGHYNEQYF.